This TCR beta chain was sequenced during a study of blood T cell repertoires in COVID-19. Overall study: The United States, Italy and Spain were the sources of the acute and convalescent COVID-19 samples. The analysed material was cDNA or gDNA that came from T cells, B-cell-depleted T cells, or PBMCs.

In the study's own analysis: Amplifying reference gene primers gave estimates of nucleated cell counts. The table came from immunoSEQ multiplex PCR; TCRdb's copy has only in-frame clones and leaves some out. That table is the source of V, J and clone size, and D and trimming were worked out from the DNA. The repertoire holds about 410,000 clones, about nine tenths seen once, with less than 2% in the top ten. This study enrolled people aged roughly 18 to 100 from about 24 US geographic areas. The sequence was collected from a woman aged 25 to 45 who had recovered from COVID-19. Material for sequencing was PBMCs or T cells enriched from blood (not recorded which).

In DNA, the CDR3 is TGTGCCAGCAGCCACCAGAATCCCCTCTATGGCTACACCTTC. Protein sequence: CASSHQNPLYGYTF. The rearrangement uses TRBV7-3 and TRBJ1-2, with D unresolved. V was shortened by 5 bases and J by 4 bases, with 14 bases between the two germline ends. The length of the CDR3 is 14 residues. The germline CDR1 and CDR2 sequences are SGHTA and FQGTGA.